This T cell receptor beta chain was found in a study of shared clonotypes between healthy human individuals. Points from the study as a whole: Clonotype sharing among donors was expected to depend on sequencing depth.

CDR3 length: 14 residues. Germline lookup yields CDR1 MDHEN and CDR2 SYDVKM. V dropped 6 bases and J dropped 4; count of bases not matched to a gene: 9. This clone was found a few times. The antigen remains unidentified. All donors were Caucasian adults living in Nashville, Tennessee. Ten immunoSEQ deep assay plates served to sequence unsorted PBMC DNA. Only in-frame clones appear in the TCRdb table, and some are missing; sequencing was by immunoSEQ multiplex PCR. The sample consists of about half a million clones, about four fifths of them appearing once. The rearrangement joins TRBV28 to TRBJ2-7, with 7 bases lining up with TRBD2. What was sequenced was PBMCs. The receptor comes from a woman in her 40s in good health. Some clones in this sample may be carry-over from other donors' samples. Written as DNA, the CDR3 is TGTGCCAGCAGACCTAGCGGAGAGGGTTACGAGCAGTACTTC. This gives the protein CASRPSGEGYEQYF.